The source of this TCR beta chain is a study of Ad26.COV2.S vaccination and SARS-CoV-2 variants. Study as a whole: The authors gave Ad26.COV2.S intramuscularly, either once or twice 56 days apart.

General study points: CD8+ and CD4+ T cells specific for spike reportedly responded with substantial breadth after vaccination. The analyses of TCR breadth and depth may have understated the size of total T cell responses.

As to treatment: around 19 received Ad26.COV2.S at low or high dose, single or two shots; about 5 received placebo; per-sample allocation not given. Sampling occurred on day 63 after the first vaccine or placebo injection. In Boston, the donor was an adult between 18-55 years of age. With regard to this clone: Antigen specificity is unknown.

V was clipped by 4 bases and J by 0 bases, with 6 bases between them. From germline, CDR1 is MNHEY and CDR2 SMNVEV (reference sequence). There are 13 residues in the CDR3. The table came from immunoSEQ multiplex PCR; TCRdb's copy has only in-frame clones and leaves some out. The table has 350,000 to 500,000 clones, 90% seen once. The receptor was derived from a person aged 18-60 years who received the Ad26.COV2.S COVID-19 vaccine or a placebo. The V call is TRBV27, the J call TRBJ1-2; the D gene is possibly TRBD1 (5 bases). The sample consisted of peripheral blood, taken in a trial of Ad26.COV2.S vaccine versus placebo. In DNA, the CDR3 is TGTGCCAGCAGTTCGGGACCTAACTATGGCTACACCTTC. Protein sequence: CASSSGPNYGYTF.